A selection of T cell receptor beta chains follows, all from one sample in a study of OX40 agonist ivuxolimab in advanced cancers. This table comes from immunoSEQ multiplex PCR, and its TCRdb copy is limited to in-frame clones, with some not included. The sample lists fewer than 65,000 clones, over 70% occurring once. The source was CD4+ or CD8+ T cells sorted from blood, collected in a trial of the OX40 agonist ivuxolimab. Every receptor here comes from an adult with an advanced solid tumor such as melanoma, head and neck, liver or kidney cancer. CDR3s include the opening cysteine and the closing phenylalanine or tryptophan. A D gene is named only where the DNA matches it firmly. Only part of the rows carry a size: once, few, many, or a class if the clone is expanded.

size: NA; length: 14; V: TRBV11-2; J: TRBJ2-7; D: NA; DNA: TGTGCCAGCAGCCTTTCGGTTCCCCTCTACGAGCAGTACTTC; CDR3: CASSLSVPLYEQYF
size: NA; length: 17; V: TRBV5-1; J: TRBJ2-6; D: NA; DNA: TGCGCCAGCACCCGGGGGATTGGTGACTCTGGGGCCAACGTCCTGACTTTC; CDR3: CASTRGIGDSGANVLTF
size: NA; length: 15; V: TRBV7-6; J: TRBJ2-1; D: NA; DNA: TGTGCCAGCAGCTTAGGGTGGGGGGGCCACAATGAGCAGTTCTTC; CDR3: CASSLGWGGHNEQFF
size: NA; length: 14; V: TRBV4-3; J: TRBJ1-2; D: NA; DNA: TGCGCCAGCAGCCAAGTTAACTCTAACTATGGCTACACCTTC; CDR3: CASSQVNSNYGYTF
size: NA; length: 14; V: TRBV27; J: TRBJ2-1; D: NA; DNA: TGTGCCAGCAGTGGGCAGAGCTCCTACAATGAGCAGTTCTTC; CDR3: CASSGQSSYNEQFF
size: NA; length: 15; V: TRBV15; J: TRBJ2-1; D: NA; DNA: TGTGCCACCAGCAGAGATAGGGGGTATCACAATGAGCAGTTCTTC; CDR3: CATSRDRGYHNEQFF
size: NA; length: 13; V: TRBV10-3; J: TRBJ2-5; D: NA; DNA: TGTGCCATCAGGGGGGGAGCCCAAGAGACCCAGTACTTC; CDR3: CAIRGGAQETQYF
size: NA; length: 14; V: TRBV30; J: TRBJ2-1; D: TRBD2; DNA: TGTGCCTGGAGGAGTAGCGGGTCCTACAATGAGCAGTTCTTC; CDR3: CAWRSSGSYNEQFF
size: once; length: 17; V: TRBV6-1; J: TRBJ2-1; D: TRBD1; DNA: TGTGCCAGCAGTGTTGGACAGGGGGACAGCTCCTACAATGAGCAGTTCTTC; CDR3: CASSVGQGDSSYNEQFF
size: NA; length: 16; V: TRBV19; J: TRBJ2-3; D: NA; DNA: TGTGCCAGTAGTATATCTCAGTCGGGATTCACAGATACGCAGTATTTT; CDR3: CASSISQSGFTDTQYF
size: NA; length: 17; V: TRBV7-9; J: TRBJ1-1; D: NA; DNA: TGTGCCAGCAGCTTGAGGCAGGGGCCGGGGATGAACACTGAAGCTTTCTTT; CDR3: CASSLRQGPGMNTEAFF
size: NA; length: 15; V: TRBV19; J: TRBJ1-2; D: TRBD1; DNA: TGTGCCAGTAGACAACCGACAGGGGAAAACTATGGCTACACCTTC; CDR3: CASRQPTGENYGYTF
size: NA; length: 15; V: TRBV6-1; J: TRBJ2-1; D: TRBD2; DNA: TGTGCCAGCAGCTCCGGGACTAGCGGTACTACTGAGCAGTTCTTC; CDR3: CASSSGTSGTTEQFF
size: few; length: 13; V: TRBV9; J: TRBJ2-5; D: NA; DNA: TGTGCCAGCAGCCGCCCCGTGGAAGAGACCCAGTACTTC; CDR3: CASSRPVEETQYF
size: NA; length: 16; V: TRBV7-3; J: TRBJ2-2; D: TRBD1; DNA: TGTGCCAGCAGCCTCACAGGGGCCCAGAACACCGGGGAGCTGTTTTTT; CDR3: CASSLTGAQNTGELFF
size: NA; length: 14; V: TRBV15; J: TRBJ2-1; D: NA; DNA: TGTGCCACCAGCAAAGGGGGAGATAACAATGAGCAGTTCTTC; CDR3: CATSKGGDNNEQFF
size: NA; length: 17; V: TRBV4-2; J: TRBJ2-2; D: NA; DNA: TGTGCCAGCAGCCAAATGACGGCGGGAACGAACACCGGGGAGCTGTTTTTT; CDR3: CASSQMTAGTNTGELFF
size: NA; length: 13; V: TRBV29-1; J: TRBJ1-1; D: NA; DNA: TGCAGCGTTGAAAAACAGGTCAACACTGAAGCTTTCTTT; CDR3: CSVEKQVNTEAFF
size: NA; length: 18; V: TRBV7-2; J: TRBJ2-5; D: NA; DNA: TGTGCCAGCAGCTTAGCCCCGGGGGTACTAGCTGAGTCGGAGACCCAGTACTTC; CDR3: CASSLAPGVLAESETQYF
size: NA; length: 16; V: TRBV25-1; J: TRBJ2-1; D: NA; DNA: TGTGCCAGCAGTGAGGGTCTGGGGGGCTCCTACAATGAGCAGTTCTTC; CDR3: CASSEGLGGSYNEQFF
size: NA; length: 15; V: TRBV11-2; J: TRBJ1-1; D: NA; DNA: TGTGCCAGCAGCCCTGCCTTCGACCGTAGGCAAGGGGCTTTCTTT; CDR3: CASSPAFDRRQGAFF
size: NA; length: 16; V: TRBV5-5; J: TRBJ2-1; D: NA; DNA: TGTGCCAGCAGCTGGGGGGTGGCTAGCTCCTACAATGAGCAGTTCTTC; CDR3: CASSWGVASSYNEQFF
size: NA; length: 14; V: TRBV7-2; J: TRBJ2-1; D: NA; DNA: TGTGCCAGCAGCTTAGGGGGAGTCTCCAATGAGCAGTTCTTC; CDR3: CASSLGGVSNEQFF
size: NA; length: 13; V: TRBV30; J: TRBJ2-5; D: NA; DNA: TGTGCCTGGAGCCCGGGACCCAGGGAGACCCAGTACTTC; CDR3: CAWSPGPRETQYF
size: NA; length: 16; V: TRBV11-2; J: TRBJ2-7; D: TRBD2; DNA: TGTGCCAGCAGCTTTTCCCTAGCGGGGGGCTCCTACGAGCAGTACTTC; CDR3: CASSFSLAGGSYEQYF
size: NA; length: 13; V: TRBV28; J: TRBJ2-7; D: NA; DNA: TGTGCCAGCAGTTTACGGACATTTTACGAGCAGTACTTC; CDR3: CASSLRTFYEQYF
size: NA; length: 15; V: TRBV7-7; J: TRBJ2-1; D: TRBD2; DNA: TGTGCCAGCAGCCCTGTAGCGGGAGCTAGGAATGAGCAGTTCTTC; CDR3: CASSPVAGARNEQFF
size: NA; length: 13; V: TRBV7-7; J: TRBJ2-7; D: NA; DNA: TGTGCCAGCAGCTTAGGGTCCGGTTACGAGCAGTACTTC; CDR3: CASSLGSGYEQYF
size: NA; length: 11; V: TRBV10-3; J: TRBJ2-1; D: NA; DNA: TGTGCCATCAGCCCGGACAATGAGCAGTTCTTC; CDR3: CAISPDNEQFF
size: NA; length: 14; V: TRBV9; J: TRBJ2-7; D: NA; DNA: TGTGCCAGCAGCGTCCTAGCGACTACCTACGAGCAGTACTTC; CDR3: CASSVLATTYEQYF
size: NA; length: 15; V: TRBV19; J: TRBJ1-2; D: TRBD1; DNA: TGTGCCAGTAGCCGGGACAGGCCTTCCCTCTATGGCTACACCTTC; CDR3: CASSRDRPSLYGYTF
size: few; length: 14; V: TRBV6-5; J: TRBJ1-1; D: NA; DNA: TGTGCCAGCAACACAGGGAACATGAACACTGAAGCTTTCTTT; CDR3: CASNTGNMNTEAFF
size: NA; length: 15; V: TRBV7-2; J: TRBJ2-4; D: NA; DNA: TGTGCCAGCAGCTTAGTGGGGGGTCCCAAAAACATTCAGTACTTC; CDR3: CASSLVGGPKNIQYF
size: NA; length: 15; V: TRBV10-3; J: TRBJ1-1; D: NA; DNA: TGTGCCATCAGTGAGTCGACGGGACAGAACACTGAAGCTTTCTTT; CDR3: CAISESTGQNTEAFF
size: few; length: 15; V: TRBV18; J: TRBJ2-1; D: TRBD1; DNA: TGTGCCAGCTCTCCCGGGACAGGGTCCTACAATGAGCAGTTCTTC; CDR3: CASSPGTGSYNEQFF
size: NA; length: 15; V: TRBV14; J: TRBJ2-3; D: NA; DNA: TGTGCCAGCAGCTGGGGGGGGCCGGGCACAGATACGCAGTATTTT; CDR3: CASSWGGPGTDTQYF
size: NA; length: 13; V: TRBV5-5; J: TRBJ2-5; D: TRBD2; DNA: TGTGCCAGCAGCACGGGGGGCCAAGAGACCCAGTACTTC; CDR3: CASSTGGQETQYF
size: NA; length: 17; V: TRBV27; J: TRBJ1-2; D: TRBD1; DNA: TGTGCCAGCAGCCCAAGTTCGGGACAGCGAAGCGGGTATGGCTACACCTTC; CDR3: CASSPSSGQRSGYGYTF
size: NA; length: 16; V: TRBV6-1; J: TRBJ2-6; D: NA; DNA: TGTGCCAGCAGTGGGGCCACGAGTTCTGGGGCCAACGTCCTGACTTTC; CDR3: CASSGATSSGANVLTF
size: NA; length: 18; V: TRBV28; J: TRBJ2-1; D: TRBD2; DNA: TGTGCCAGCAGTTTATTCGACCTAGCGGGAGGGCCTGGGGATGAGCAGTTCTTC; CDR3: CASSLFDLAGGPGDEQFF
size: NA; length: 12; V: TRBV6-6; J: TRBJ2-7; D: NA; DNA: TGTGCCAGCACCGATGGAGGGGGGGAGCAGTACTTC; CDR3: CASTDGGGEQYF
size: NA; length: 16; V: TRBV5-5; J: TRBJ1-1; D: NA; DNA: TGTGCCAGCAGCTTGGAAAGGCCAGGGTCAGACACTGAAGCTTTCTTT; CDR3: CASSLERPGSDTEAFF
size: NA; length: 14; V: TRBV9; J: TRBJ2-1; D: NA; DNA: TGTGCCAGCAGCGTAGGAGCAGAGTACAATGAGCAGTTCTTC; CDR3: CASSVGAEYNEQFF
size: NA; length: 14; V: TRBV11-2; J: TRBJ2-2; D: NA; DNA: TGTGCCAGCAGCCAACAAGGAAACACCGGGGAGCTGTTTTTT; CDR3: CASSQQGNTGELFF
size: few; length: 14; V: TRBV27; J: TRBJ2-1; D: NA; DNA: TGTGCCAGCAGTTTATCGACAGGTACCAATGAGCAGTTCTTC; CDR3: CASSLSTGTNEQFF
size: NA; length: 15; V: TRBV7-7; J: TRBJ2-1; D: TRBD1; DNA: TGTGCCAGCAGCTTAGGCAGGGGGCAAGGCAATGAGCAGTTCTTC; CDR3: CASSLGRGQGNEQFF
size: NA; length: 18; V: TRBV9; J: TRBJ1-5; D: TRBD1; DNA: TGTGCCAGCAGCGTAGCCGCCGGGGGGACAGGGGGCAGGCAGCCCCAGCATTTT; CDR3: CASSVAAGGTGGRQPQHF
size: NA; length: 13; V: TRBV6-5; J: TRBJ1-5; D: NA; DNA: TGTGCCAGCACAACAGGGTACAATCAGCCCCAGCATTTT; CDR3: CASTTGYNQPQHF
size: once; length: 13; V: TRBV28; J: TRBJ2-7; D: NA; DNA: TGTGCCAGCAGTTTGGGCAGGCCCTACGAGCAGTACTTC; CDR3: CASSLGRPYEQYF
size: NA; length: 14; V: TRBV29-1; J: TRBJ2-3; D: NA; DNA: TGCAGCGTCCTTGACCCACTCTTGGGAGATACGCAGTATTTT; CDR3: CSVLDPLLGDTQYF
size: NA; length: 15; V: TRBV9; J: TRBJ2-1; D: NA; DNA: TGTGCCAGCAGCGTAGGGCCTAGCTCCTACAATGAGCAGTTCTTC; CDR3: CASSVGPSSYNEQFF
size: NA; length: 15; V: TRBV2; J: TRBJ1-3; D: NA; DNA: TGTGCCAGGAAGCCGGGACGGACCTCTGGAAACACCATATATTTT; CDR3: CARKPGRTSGNTIYF
size: NA; length: 13; V: TRBV18; J: TRBJ1-6; D: NA; DNA: TGTGCCAGCTCTCGGTCGGTCGGTTCACCCCTCCACTTT; CDR3: CASSRSVGSPLHF
size: NA; length: 14; V: TRBV5-4; J: TRBJ2-3; D: NA; DNA: TGTGCCAGCAGCTTGGCCCATGGATCAGATACGCAGTATTTT; CDR3: CASSLAHGSDTQYF